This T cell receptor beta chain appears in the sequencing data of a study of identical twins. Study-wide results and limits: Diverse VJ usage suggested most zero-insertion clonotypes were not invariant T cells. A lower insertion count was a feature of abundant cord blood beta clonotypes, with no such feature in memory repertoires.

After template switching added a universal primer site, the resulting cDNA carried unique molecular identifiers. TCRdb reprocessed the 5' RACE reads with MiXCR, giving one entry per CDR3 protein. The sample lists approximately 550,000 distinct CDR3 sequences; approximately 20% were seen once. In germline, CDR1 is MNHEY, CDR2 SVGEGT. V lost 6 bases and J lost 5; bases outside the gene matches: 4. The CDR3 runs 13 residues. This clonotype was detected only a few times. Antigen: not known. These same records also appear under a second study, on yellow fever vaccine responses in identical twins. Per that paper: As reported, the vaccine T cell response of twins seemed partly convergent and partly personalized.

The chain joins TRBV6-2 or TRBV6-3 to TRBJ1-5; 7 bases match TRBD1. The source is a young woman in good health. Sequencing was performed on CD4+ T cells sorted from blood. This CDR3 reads CASSYQGDQPQHF. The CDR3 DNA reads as TGTGCCAGCAGCTACCAGGGGGATCAGCCCCAGCATTTT.